One sample yielded the 14 T cell receptor beta chains listed below, sequenced in a study of T cells in women clearing cervical HPV infection (dated by TCRdb to the late 2010s). The protocol used for the library was the immunoSEQ multiplex PCR assay. TCRdb stores this immuneACCESS table with in-frame sequences only. Part of the clones is absent; in the studies checked, under half of the shortfall reflects unresolved V genes, and no reason is known for the rest. In this sample's table one finds 45,000 to 55,000 clones. Under 2% of the sample rests with the top ten. Sequenced: blood buffy coat. The receptors were gathered from a woman between 18 and 75 years old with a cervical HPV16 infection that either progressed to CIN3+ or cleared (not recorded which).

With respect to this clone: The CDR3 goes on 3 residues after the read ends, and that part is filled in from the germline J gene. The gene calls are TRBV19 and TRBJ1-2; perhaps TRBD1 as D (6 bases). CDR1 and CDR2 from the germline V gene are LNHDA and SQIVND (reference sequence). Trimming stripped 11 bases from V and 5 bases from J, with 27 bases between. This CDR3 has 16 residues. CDR3 in amino acids: CAVLRPGQQEGYGYTF. The CDR3 DNA, read in part, is TGTGCCGTACTAAGGCCTGGACAGCAAGAGGGGTATGGC.

As concerns this clone: The read terminates 3 residues before the CDR3 end, so the remaining end is supplied by the germline J gene. This sequence joins TRBV5-4 and TRBJ1-1; 7 bases are shared with TRBD1. The CDR3 covers 14 residues. Unmatched junction bases numbered 4, after V lost 4 bases and J lost 1 base. Germline V gene sequence: CDR1 SGHNT, CDR2 YYREEE (reference sequence). The CDR3 DNA, read in part, is TGTGCCAGCAGCGGGGGACAGCCGAACACTGAA. It yields the protein CASSGGQPNTE. The entire CDR3 protein is CASSGGQPNTEAFF.

Regarding this clone: The read ends 3 residues shy of where the CDR3 ends; the end is completed using the germline J gene. The genes are TRBV10-1 and TRBJ2-5; D might be TRBD1 (5 bases). Deletions cut 4 bases from V and 2 bases from J, with 11 bases between. This CDR3 region has 14 residues. Germline V gene sequence: CDR1 WNHNN, CDR2 SYGVQD (reference sequence). This CDR3 reads CASSGSRGQETQYF. Incomplete CDR3 DNA: TGCGCCAGCAGTGGAAGTAGGGGACAAGAGACC.

With respect to this clone: The CDR3 goes on 3 residues after the read ends, and that part is filled in from the germline J gene. The chain links TRBV19 to TRBJ2-7; TRBD1 agrees at 8 bases. Unmatched junction bases numbered 11, after V lost 1 base and J lost 0 bases. Germline lookup yields CDR1 LNHDA and CDR2 SQIVND (reference sequence). The CDR3 length is 18 residues. The sequenced part of the CDR3 DNA is TGTGCCAGTAGTATAGTGCCAGGGGGCGTCGCAGACTCCTACGAG. Translating gives CASSIVPGGVADSYE. The full CDR3 reads CASSIVPGGVADSYEQYF.

Notes on this clone: The sequenced fragment ends 3 residues before the CDR3 boundary, so the rest is inferred from the germline J gene. V usage is TRBV5-4 and J usage is TRBJ2-7; 9 bases map to TRBD1. Germline CDR1 is SGHNT and CDR2 is YYREEE (reference sequence). There are 14 residues in the CDR3. The ends lost 3 bases at V and 4 bases at J; junction bases unmatched: 5. CDR3 residues: CASSSGQGRYEQYF. Partial CDR3 DNA: TGTGCCAGCAGCTCTGGACAGGGGAGGTACGAG.

About this clone itself: The sequence runs out 3 residues before the end of the CDR3; the remainder is reconstructed from the germline J gene. The rearrangement links TRBV19 to TRBJ1-5; the match to TRBD1 covers 8 bases. Germline V CDR1 and CDR2: LNHDA, SQIVND (reference sequence). The CDR3 runs to 15 residues. Unmatched junction bases numbered 14, after V lost 7 bases and J lost 9 bases. Partial CDR3 DNA: TGTGCCAGTATCCCTAGACAGGGGTTCCCGTGGCCC. Translation gives CASIPRQGFPWP. The full CDR3 protein is CASIPRQGFPWPQHF.

Details on this clone: Read data end 3 residues before the CDR3 end; the end is taken from the germline J gene. The chain uses TRBV5-1 and TRBJ2-7; no clear D gene. The CDR3 spans 12 residues. Germline CDR1 SGHRS, CDR2 YFSETQ. Deletions cut 2 bases from V and 5 bases from J, with 8 bases between. The CDR3 sequence is CASSFDLDEQYF. CDR3 DNA (partial): TGCGCCAGCAGCTTCGATTTAGACGAG. The full variable domain, with the rest looked up from reference TRBV5-1 and TRBJ2-7, is KAGVTQTPRYLIKTRGQQVTLSCSPISGHRSVSWYQQTPGQGLQFLFEYFSETQRNKGNFPGRFSGRQFSNSRSEMNVSTLELGDSALYLCASSFDLDEQYFGPGTRLTVT.

Details on this clone: Read sequence stops 3 residues before the CDR3 end, and the germline J gene provides the missing end. This rearrangement joins TRBV7-8 to TRBJ1-5; D is possibly TRBD1 (5 bases). This CDR3 spans 16 amino acids. V lost 5 bases, J lost 5 bases, and 19 bases lay in between. The germline CDR1 and CDR2 sequences are SGHVS and FQNEAQ. The sequenced part of the CDR3 DNA is TGTGCCAGCAGCCCACGTATCAGGGAATCTCATCAGCCC. This sequence encodes CASSPRIRESHQP. The entire CDR3 protein is CASSPRIRESHQPQHF. Drawing the rest from reference TRBV7-8 and TRBJ1-5, the complete variable domain is GAGVSQSPRYKVAKRGQDVALRCDPISGHVSLFWYQQALGQGPEFLTYFQNEAQLDKSGLPSDRFFAERPEGSVSTLKIQRTQQEDSAVYLCASSPRIRESHQPQHFGDGTRLSIL.

Concerning this clone: The read ends 3 residues early relative to the CDR3; the germline J gene fills the gap. The chain employs TRBV28 and TRBJ2-3; 12 nucleotides line up with TRBD2. The V gene's germline CDR1 is MDHEN and CDR2 SYDVKM. The CDR3 length is 19 residues. The V and J ends lost 5 bases and 0 bases, in that order; junction bases with no gene match: 12. The CDR3 DNA, read in part, is TGTGCCAGCAGTCCGCCGGGACTAGCGGGCACGCCTAGCACAGATACG. Translated: CASSPPGLAGTPSTDT. The whole CDR3 sequence is CASSPPGLAGTPSTDTQYF.

The covered CDR3 bases are TGCAGTGCTAGAGATTATGGCGGGAGGGCCAATGAG. The encoded protein is CSARDYGGRANE. The entire CDR3 protein reads CSARDYGGRANEQFF. The chain employs TRBV20-1 and TRBJ2-1, with TRBD2 matching over 9 bases. The CDR3 end falls 3 residues outside the read, so it is completed with the germline J gene. The CDR3 is made up of 15 amino acids. Germline loops: CDR1 DFQATT, CDR2 SNEGSKA (reference sequence). V gave up 0 bases and J gave up 6 bases; unmatched junction bases: 6.

Concerning this clone itself: The CDR3 goes on 3 residues after the read ends, and that part is filled in from the germline J gene. The chain uses TRBV5-6 and TRBJ1-2, with D maybe TRBD1 (5 bases). Trimming stripped 0 bases from V and 6 bases from J, with 9 bases between. In germline, CDR1 is SGHDT, CDR2 YYEEEE. This CDR3 region has 13 residues. CDR3 loop: CASSLAQGNGYTF. CDR3 DNA (partial): TGTGCCAGCAGCTTGGCCCAGGGCAATGGC.

Comment on this clone: The CDR3 extends 3 residues past the end of the read, so its final part is completed from the germline J gene. The rearrangement links TRBV2 to TRBJ2-7; 14 nucleotides align to TRBD2. V shed 11 bases and J 3 bases; nucleotides not matched to a gene: 3. The CDR3 is made up of 13 amino acids. CDR1 and CDR2 (germline): SNHLY, FYNNEI. CDR3 sequence reads: CAGGLAGVYEQYF. CDR3 bases read: TGTGCCGGGGGACTAGCGGGGGTCTACGAG.

A word on this clone: The read terminates 3 residues ahead of where the CDR3 ends, so the germline J gene completes it. The V gene is TRBV20-1, the J gene TRBJ1-1; tentative D call: TRBD1 (5 bases). The CDR3 consists of 14 residues. The V end was cut by 0 bases, the J end by 4 bases, with 12 bases between. Germline lookup yields CDR1 DFQATT and CDR2 SNEGSKA (reference sequence). The CDR3 loop reads CSARDWGRGTEAFF. The DNA read from the CDR3 is TGCAGTGCTAGAGATTGGGGAAGGGGCACTGAA.

Incomplete CDR3 DNA: TGTGCCAGTAGTAGGGGAGAGGGGTACGAG. This translates into CASSRGEGYE. The entire CDR3 sequence reads CASSRGEGYEQYF. J is TRBJ2-7 and V is TRBV19, with D perhaps being TRBD1 or TRBD2 (5 bases each). The CDR3 is cut off 3 residues early in the read; its end comes from the germline J gene. Trimming shortened V by 4 bases and J by 4 bases, and 11 bases separated the two germline ends. Germline assignment: CDR1 LNHDA and CDR2 SQIVND (reference sequence). There are 13 residues in the CDR3.